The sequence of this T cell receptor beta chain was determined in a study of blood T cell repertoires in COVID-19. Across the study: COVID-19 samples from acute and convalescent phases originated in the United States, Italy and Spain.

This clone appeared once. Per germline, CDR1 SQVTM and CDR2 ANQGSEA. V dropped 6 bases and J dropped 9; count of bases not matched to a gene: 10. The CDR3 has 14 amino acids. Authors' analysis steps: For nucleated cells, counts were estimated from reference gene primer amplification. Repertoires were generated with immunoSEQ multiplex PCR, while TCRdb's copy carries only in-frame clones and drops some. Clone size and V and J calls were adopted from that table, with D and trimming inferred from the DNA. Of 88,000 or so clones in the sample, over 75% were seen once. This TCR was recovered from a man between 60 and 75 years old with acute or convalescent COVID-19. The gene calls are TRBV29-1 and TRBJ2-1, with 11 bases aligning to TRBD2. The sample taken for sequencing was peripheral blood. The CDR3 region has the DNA TGCAGCGTGGTCTCTAGCGGGAGGATGGGTGAGCAGTTCTTC. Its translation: CSVVSSGRMGEQFF.